A single sample is the source of the 30 T cell receptor beta chains below, sequenced in a study of blood T cell repertoires in COVID-19. The assay was immunoSEQ multiplex PCR, and TCRdb's table has in-frame clones only and misses some. The data show about 150,000 clones, approximately 80% seen once. The specimen was peripheral blood. These TCRs come from an older man with acute or convalescent COVID-19.

This chain joins TRBV3-1 (or the pseudogene TRBV3-2) and TRBJ2-3; D ambiguous. With 0 bases removed from V and 5 bases from J, the gap between germline ends came to 9 bases. CDR1 and CDR2 (germline): LGHDT, YNNKEL (reference sequence). CDR3 length: 14 amino acids. DNA of the CDR3: TGTGCCAGCAGCCAAGATCCAAGGAGAGATACGCAGTATTTT. As protein: CASSQDPRRDTQYF.

This chain uses TRBV19 with TRBJ2-5; 9 bases fit TRBD1. Germline V gene lookup returns CDR1 LNHDA and CDR2 SQIVND (reference sequence). Unmatched junction bases numbered 0, after V lost 3 bases and J lost 4 bases. The CDR3 sequence is 13 residues long. CDR3 nucleotide sequence: TGTGCCAGTAGTATGACAGGGGGAGAGACCCAGTACTTC. Its translation is CASSMTGGETQYF. Filled out from reference TRBV19 and TRBJ2-5, the complete variable domain reads DGGITQSPKYLFRKEGQNVTLSCEQNLNHDAMYWYRQDPGQGLRLIYYSQIVNDFQKGDIAEGYSVSREKKESFPLTVTSAQKNPTAFYLCASSMTGGETQYFGPGTRLLVL.

This clone was counted a single time. The V gene is TRBV9, the J gene TRBJ2-2; a possible D gene is TRBD1 (5 bases). Germline assignment: CDR1 SGDLS and CDR2 YYNGEE. The CDR3 covers 16 residues. Trimming stripped 0 bases from V and 4 bases from J, with 13 bases between. Written as DNA, the CDR3 is TGTGCCAGCAGCGTAGGGTGGGATAGGGGCACCGGGGAGCTGTTTTTT. Translated, it gives CASSVGWDRGTGELFF.

The chain recombines TRBV5-1 with TRBJ1-4; perhaps TRBD1 as D (6 bases). CDR1 SGHRS and CDR2 YFSETQ come from the germline V gene. V was trimmed by 4 bases and J by 0 bases, leaving 10 bases between them. The CDR3 is 15 amino acids. The CDR3 nucleotides read TGCGCCAGCAGCCCGAGGGGGTCAACTAATGAAAAACTGTTTTTT. It encodes CASSPRGSTNEKLFF.

The chain uses TRBV6-5 and TRBJ2-7; a possible D gene is TRBD1 (6 bases). Germline CDR1 is MNHEY and CDR2 is SVGAGI. The V gene lost 6 bases and the J gene lost 3 bases, with 12 bases spanning the gap. This CDR3 has 13 amino acids. As DNA, the CDR3 is TGTGCCAGCAGACCAGGACAGAGCTACGAGCAGTACTTC. Translated, it gives CASRPGQSYEQYF.

V is TRBV19 and J is TRBJ2-3; 10 nucleotides line up with TRBD2. The J segment lost 4 bases and the V segment lost 3 bases, leaving 4 bases of the junction unmatched. This CDR3 spans 15 amino acids. The germline V gene encodes CDR1 LNHDA and CDR2 SQIVND (reference sequence). The CDR3 reads CASSMGLARADTQYF. CDR3 sequence (DNA): TGTGCCAGTAGTATGGGACTAGCGAGAGCAGATACGCAGTATTTT.

The genes are TRBV4-1 and TRBJ2-7; perhaps TRBD1 as D (5 bases). With 2 bases removed from V and 3 bases from J, the gap between germline ends came to 11 bases. The CDR3 sequence is 14 residues long. In germline, CDR1 is MGHRA, CDR2 YSYEKL. CDR3 DNA: TGCGCCAGCAGCCAACCACGCCAGGGCTACGAGCAGTACTTC. Amino acid sequence: CASSQPRQGYEQYF.

The chain uses TRBV6-5 and TRBJ2-7; TRBD1 might be the D (7 bases). The CDR3 contains 15 residues. Trimming cost V 6 bases and J 2 bases, with 17 bases left between them. Germline V CDR1 and CDR2: MNHEY, SVGAGI. The CDR3 protein is CASRTPGRGAYEQYF. In DNA, the CDR3 is TGTGCCAGCAGGACACCGGGCAGGGGGGCCTACGAGCAGTACTTC.

The chain is built from TRBV6-6 and TRBJ2-1; TRBD2 is a possible D gene (5 bases). The CDR3 has 15 amino acids. Germline CDR1 MNHNY, CDR2 SVGAGI (reference sequence). The V end lost 4 bases, the J end lost 0 bases, and 10 bases lay between the germline ends. Here the CDR3 reads CASSWPGNSYNEQFF. DNA for the CDR3: TGTGCCAGCAGTTGGCCCGGGAACTCCTACAATGAGCAGTTCTTC.

The gene calls are TRBV18 and TRBJ2-3; 10 nucleotides align to TRBD1. The CDR3 runs to 16 residues. Germline V CDR1 and CDR2: KGHSH, LQKENI. J gave up 6 bases and V 2 bases, and 8 bases lay outside the gene matches. The CDR3 protein is CASSPVADRGFDTQYF. The CDR3 DNA reads TGTGCCAGCTCACCAGTAGCGGACAGGGGGTTTGATACGCAGTATTTT.

This sequence joins TRBV5-1 and TRBJ2-5; D may be TRBD2 (6 bases). There are 16 residues in the CDR3. The V gene lost 0 bases and the J gene lost 0 bases, with 12 bases spanning the gap. Germline lookup yields CDR1 SGHRS and CDR2 YFSETQ. DNA of the CDR3: TGCGCCAGCAGCTTGGCCGGAGCGGGCAACCAAGAGACCCAGTACTTC. Amino acids: CASSLAGAGNQETQYF.

V is TRBV2 and J is TRBJ2-5; D uncertain. CDR3 length: 13 residues. Per germline, CDR1 SNHLY and CDR2 FYNNEI. Trimming took 1 base from V and 4 from J, leaving 7 bases between them. The CDR3: CASSEDYIETQYF. The CDR3 coding sequence is TGTGCCAGCAGTGAAGATTATATAGAGACCCAGTACTTC.

This chain links TRBV16 with TRBJ1-2, with 12 bases that match TRBD1. V lost 3 bases, J lost 9 bases, and 5 bases stayed unmatched. Germline loops: CDR1 KGHSY, CDR2 FQNENV. This CDR3 has 14 residues. CDR3 amino acids: CASSHRDRGPSYTF. For the CDR3, the DNA is TGTGCCAGCAGCCACCGGGACAGGGGGCCCAGCTACACCTTC.

This clone has just one count. This rearrangement joins TRBV28 to TRBJ2-1; TRBD2 might be the D (5 bases). Germline V gene sequence: CDR1 MDHEN, CDR2 SYDVKM. The CDR3 is 15 amino acids. With 8 bases removed from V and 4 bases from J, the gap between germline ends came to 18 bases. The CDR3 DNA is TGTGCCAGCGTGGTGGCGAGCGGAATTTACAATGAGCAGTTCTTC. It codes for CASVVASGIYNEQFF.

In its sample, this clone was seen once. The V call is TRBV12-5, the J call TRBJ2-3; 10 bases line up with TRBD2. With V trimmed by 4 bases and J by 5 bases, 6 bases remained unmatched. The CDR3 is 15 amino acids. CDR1 is LGHNT, CDR2 FRNRAP, per germline. The CDR3 bases are TGTGCTAGTGGTTGGGGGACTAGCGCTCTAGATACGCAGTATTTT. This gives the protein CASGWGTSALDTQYF.

A few counts support this clone. CDR3 residues: CASSALAGEAGELFF. CDR3 DNA: TGTGCCAGCAGCGCCCTAGCGGGAGAGGCCGGGGAGCTGTTTTTT. The V and J genes are TRBV7-3 and TRBJ2-2, with 10 bases fitting TRBD2. The CDR3 consists of 15 residues. V lost 5 bases to trimming and J lost 6 bases; unmatched junction nucleotides: 6. Germline V gene data show CDR1 as SGHTA and CDR2 as FQGTGA.

The chain links TRBV5-1 to TRBJ1-1, with unresolved D. CDR1 is SGHRS, CDR2 YFSETQ, per germline. Trimming shortened V by 4 bases and J by 4 bases, and 23 bases separated the two germline ends. The CDR3 is made up of 17 amino acids. The chain's CDR3 is CASSPYQGSGKGTEAFF. CDR3 sequence (DNA): TGCGCCAGCAGCCCCTATCAAGGGAGCGGGAAAGGCACTGAAGCTTTCTTT. Full variable domain (rest looked up from reference TRBV5-1 and TRBJ1-1): KAGVTQTPRYLIKTRGQQVTLSCSPISGHRSVSWYQQTPGQGLQFLFEYFSETQRNKGNFPGRFSGRQFSNSRSEMNVSTLELGDSALYLCASSPYQGSGKGTEAFFGQGTRLTVV.

The V gene is TRBV21-1, the J gene TRBJ2-4; TRBD1 is the table's D call, not checked against the DNA. TRBV21-1 is tagged as a pseudogene. The CDR3 is made up of 18 amino acids. CDR3 DNA: TGTGCCAGCAGCAAGCTACTAAGACAGTCTCTAGCCAAAAACATTCAGTACTTC. Residues: CASSKLLRQSLAKNIQYF.

V and J are TRBV5-4 and TRBJ2-2; maybe TRBD1 (6 bases). Germline assignment: CDR1 SGHNT and CDR2 YYREEE (reference sequence). V lost 0 bases, J lost 4 bases, and 10 bases lay in between. The CDR3 totals 15 residues. The CDR3 loop reads CASSLGGGATGELFF. The CDR3 DNA is TGTGCCAGCAGCTTGGGAGGGGGTGCCACCGGGGAGCTGTTTTTT.

The rearrangement links TRBV19 to TRBJ1-1, with D perhaps matching TRBD1 (5 bases). This CDR3 has 13 amino acids. The germline V gene has CDR1 LNHDA and CDR2 SQIVND (reference sequence). Trimming removed 5 bases at V and 3 bases at J, with 10 bases between. The DNA of the CDR3 is TGTGCCAGTAGTCGGCGGGGGGACACTGAAGCTTTCTTT. This encodes CASSRRGDTEAFF.

The V gene is TRBV9, the J gene TRBJ2-5; TRBD2 aligns across 7 bases. V lost 0 bases, J lost 9 bases, and 11 bases stayed unmatched. The CDR3 runs 15 residues. Germline lookup yields CDR1 SGDLS and CDR2 YYNGEE. Written as DNA, the CDR3 is TGTGCCAGCAGCGTAGGAACTAGCGTGACCGTGGCCCAGTACTTC. Protein product: CASSVGTSVTVAQYF. Based on the CDR3 plus reference TRBV9 and TRBJ2-5, the full variable domain is DSGVTQTPKHLITATGQRVTLRCSPRSGDLSVYWYQQSLDQGLQFLIQYYNGEERAKGNILERFSAQQFPDLHSELNLSSLELGDSALYFCASSVGTSVTVAQYFGPGTRLLVL.

V gene TRBV11-2 combines with J gene TRBJ1-2, with 8 nucleotides matching TRBD1. The germline gives CDR1 SGHAT, CDR2 FQNNGV. This CDR3 spans 13 amino acids. Germline trimming cut 5 bases from V and 8 bases from J; bases unmatched to any gene: 7. The CDR3 DNA follows: TGTGCCAGCAGCCCGGACAGGGAGAGGGGCTACACCTTC. Translated: CASSPDRERGYTF.

This chain uses TRBV6-1 with TRBJ1-3; weak D call: TRBD1 (6 bases). Trimming cost V 3 bases and J 0 bases, with 12 bases left between them. Germline V gives CDR1 MNHNS, CDR2 SASEGT. The CDR3 has 16 residues. The CDR3 region has the DNA TGTGCCAGCAGTGATTGGGGGGGCCCCTCTGGAAACACCATATATTTT. Amino acid sequence: CASSDWGGPSGNTIYF.

CDR3 bases: TGCGCCAGCAGCTTGGTCGAGGCAGGGGGAGCTTTCTTT. Protein product: CASSLVEAGGAFF. This chain joins TRBV5-1 and TRBJ1-1; 7 positions match TRBD1. The length of the CDR3 is 13 residues. The germline V gene has CDR1 SGHRS and CDR2 YFSETQ. V shed 0 bases, J shed 10 bases, and the junction held 6 bases outside the gene matches.

This chain joins TRBV11-2 and TRBJ2-1; 8 nucleotides line up with TRBD1. The V segment lost 0 bases and the J segment 10 bases; nucleotides outside the gene matches: 11. Per the germline V gene, CDR1 is SGHAT and CDR2 is FQNNGV. The CDR3 loop spans 16 amino acids. The CDR3 DNA is TGTGCCAGCAGCTTAGATCCCGTGTGGCAGGGGGCCGAGCAGTTCTTC. Protein: CASSLDPVWQGAEQFF. The full variable domain, in which reference TRBV11-2 and TRBJ2-1 provide the parts outside the CDR3, is EAGVAQSPRYKIIEKRQSVAFWCNPISGHATLYWYQQILGQGPKLLIQFQNNGVVDDSQLPKDRFSAERLKGVDSTLKIQPAKLEDSAVYLCASSLDPVWQGAEQFFGPGTRLTVL.

The V and J genes are TRBV5-1 and TRBJ1-1; TRBD1 matches at 7 bases. The CDR3 totals 14 residues. Germline values: CDR1 SGHRS, CDR2 YFSETQ. V dropped 2 bases and J dropped 3; count of bases not matched to a gene: 4. The CDR3 DNA sequence: TGCGCCAGCAGCTTTCAGACAGGGCACACTGAAGCTTTCTTT. This encodes CASSFQTGHTEAFF.

The genes are TRBV4-2 and TRBJ1-2, with 11 bases fitting TRBD1. CDR3 length: 15 residues. CDR1 is LGHNA, CDR2 YNFKEQ, per germline. Losses at the gene ends were 4 bases for V and 6 bases for J; bases not matched to a gene: 7. The chain's CDR3 is CASSLSGTGGDGYTF. CDR3 bases: TGTGCCAGCAGCCTTTCCGGGACAGGGGGAGATGGCTACACCTTC.

The chain has TRBV29-1 and TRBJ1-2, with TRBD1 matching over 8 bases. V trimming: 3 bases; J trimming: 6 bases; junction bases outside the gene matches: 6. The CDR3 runs to 13 residues. CDR1 and CDR2 from the germline V gene are SQVTM and ANQGSEA. The CDR3 here is CSVDLDRENGYTF. CDR3 DNA sequence: TGCAGCGTTGATCTGGACAGGGAAAATGGCTACACCTTC.

As to this clone: Just one base apart from a much larger clone, this may be a read error. The CDR3 nucleotides are TGTGCCAGCAGCATGGACAGGAACACTGAAGCTTTCTTT. This codes for CASSMDRNTEAFF. The V and J genes are TRBV11-3 and TRBJ1-1; a weak D match, TRBD1 (6 bases). Deletions cut 5 bases from V and 1 base from J, with 8 bases between. This CDR3 comprises 13 residues. Germline CDR1 SGHNT, CDR2 YENEEA.

This sequence joins TRBV29-1 and TRBJ2-2; TRBD2 agrees at 8 bases. J was trimmed by 3 bases and V by 3 bases; bases with no gene match: 6. Germline V gives CDR1 SQVTM, CDR2 ANQGSEA. The CDR3 consists of 15 residues. CDR3 loop: CSVDGAGGYTGELFF. The CDR3 DNA reads TGCAGCGTTGACGGGGCGGGGGGCTACACCGGGGAGCTGTTTTTT.